This is a list of T cell receptor beta chains from one sample in a study of blood T cell repertoires in COVID-19. Using immunoSEQ multiplex PCR, the repertoire was profiled, and TCRdb retains in-frame clones only, with some absent. Among fewer than 400,000 clones listed, over 80% were seen once. Sequenced sample: PBMCs or T cells enriched from blood (not recorded which). The receptors were sampled from a man aged 25-45 years who had recovered from COVID-19. Each CDR3 is given with its conserved first and last residue. A D gene is named only where the DNA matches it firmly. Clone size is shown for a subset of rows, as once, few, many or a class of expanded clone.

v_gene	d_gene	abundance	j_gene	CDR3nt	CDR3aa
TRBV5-1	TRBD1	NA	TRBJ2-7	TGCGCCAGCAGCTTGATGGGACAGGGGAACGAGCAGTACTTC	CASSLMGQGNEQYF
TRBV7-9	NA	NA	TRBJ2-7	TGTGCCAGCAGCCCCCAGATTAACGAGCAGTACTTC	CASSPQINEQYF
TRBV6-5	NA	NA	TRBJ2-3	TGTGCCAGTTACGAGTTGAATACGCAGTATTTT	CASYELNTQYF
TRBV7-6	TRBD1	NA	TRBJ2-7	TGTGCCAGCAGCCCCGGGACAGGGGGCTACGAGCAGTACTTC	CASSPGTGGYEQYF
TRBV5-1	NA	NA	TRBJ1-3	TGCGCCAGCAGCTTGAGGCCGGGAGGCTTGTCTTCTGGAAACACCATATATTTT	CASSLRPGGLSSGNTIYF
TRBV28	NA	few	TRBJ2-7	TGTGCCAGCAGTAAAAAGACAGACTCCTACGAGCAGTACTTC	CASSKKTDSYEQYF
TRBV19	NA	NA	TRBJ1-2	TGTGCCAGTAAGCCGCGGGACGGATTTTATGGCTACACCTTC	CASKPRDGFYGYTF
TRBV9	NA	once	TRBJ2-2	TGTGCCAGCAGCGCACAGGGACAGAACACCGGGGAGCTGTTTTTT	CASSAQGQNTGELFF
TRBV2	NA	NA	TRBJ1-1	TGTGCCAGCTGGGACCCTCAGGGGTCCACTGAAGCTTTCTTT	CASWDPQGSTEAFF
TRBV19	NA	NA	TRBJ1-2	TGTGCCAGTAGCCTGGGAGGGGGGACCGACTATGGCTACACCTTC	CASSLGGGTDYGYTF
TRBV11-1	TRBD2	NA	TRBJ2-2	TGTGCCAGCAGGGGGCGCGGGGGTACCGGGGAGCTGTTTTTT	CASRGRGGTGELFF
TRBV12-3/TRBV12-4	NA	NA	TRBJ1-1	TGTGCCAGCAGGTTCTTAAACACTGAAGCTTTCTTT	CASRFLNTEAFF
TRBV6-5	NA	NA	TRBJ2-2	TGTGCCAGCAGCAAAGGGGATACCGGGGAGCTGTTTTTT	CASSKGDTGELFF
TRBV20-1	NA	NA	TRBJ1-6	TGCAGTGCTAGGGCCGGGGACACCCTCCACTTT	CSARAGDTLHF
TRBV5-1	NA	NA	TRBJ2-1	TGCGCCAGCGCGACTAGTTTGGTGGACAATGAGCAGTTCTTC	CASATSLVDNEQFF
TRBV19	TRBD1	NA	TRBJ2-3	TGTGCCAGTAGTTTGCAGGGGGCCACAGATACGCAGTATTTT	CASSLQGATDTQYF
TRBV3-1/TRBV3-2	TRBD1	once	TRBJ2-5	TGTGCCAGCAGCGACAAAACAGGGGGCCAAGAGACCCAGTACTTC	CASSDKTGGQETQYF
TRBV9	TRBD1	NA	TRBJ2-2	TGTGCCAGCAAAAGGGACAGGGACACCGGGGAGCTGTTTTTT	CASKRDRDTGELFF
TRBV6-1	TRBD1	NA	TRBJ1-6	TGTGCCAGCAGTGAAGGGACAGGGAGGCATTCACCCCTCCACTTT	CASSEGTGRHSPLHF
TRBV28	NA	once	TRBJ2-7	TGTGCCAGCACCGACAGGCCTATAGACGAGCAGTACTTC	CASTDRPIDEQYF